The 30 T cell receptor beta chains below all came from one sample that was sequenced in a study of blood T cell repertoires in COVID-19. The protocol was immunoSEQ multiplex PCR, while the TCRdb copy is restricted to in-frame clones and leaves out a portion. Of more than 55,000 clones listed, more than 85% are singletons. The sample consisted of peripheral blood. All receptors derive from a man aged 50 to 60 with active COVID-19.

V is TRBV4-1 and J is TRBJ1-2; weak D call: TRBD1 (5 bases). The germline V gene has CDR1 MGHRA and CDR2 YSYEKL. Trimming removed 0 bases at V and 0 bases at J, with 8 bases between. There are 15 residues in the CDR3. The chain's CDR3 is CASSQDGGANYGYTF. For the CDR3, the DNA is TGCGCCAGCAGCCAAGATGGGGGGGCTAACTATGGCTACACCTTC.

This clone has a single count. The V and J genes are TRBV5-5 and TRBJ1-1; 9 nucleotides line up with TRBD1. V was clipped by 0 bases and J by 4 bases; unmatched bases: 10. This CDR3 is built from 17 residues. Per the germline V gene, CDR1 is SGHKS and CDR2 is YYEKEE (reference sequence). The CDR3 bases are TGTGCCAGCAGCTTGGCAGCGATAAGGACAGGGGTCACTGAAGCTTTCTTT. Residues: CASSLAAIRTGVTEAFF.

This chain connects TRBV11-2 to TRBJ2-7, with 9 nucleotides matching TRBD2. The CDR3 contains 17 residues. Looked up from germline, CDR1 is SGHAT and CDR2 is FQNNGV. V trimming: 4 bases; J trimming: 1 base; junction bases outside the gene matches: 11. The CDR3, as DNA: TGTGCCAGCAGCTCGTTTACGTGGCGGGAGGGATCCTACGAGCAGTACTTC. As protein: CASSSFTWREGSYEQYF.

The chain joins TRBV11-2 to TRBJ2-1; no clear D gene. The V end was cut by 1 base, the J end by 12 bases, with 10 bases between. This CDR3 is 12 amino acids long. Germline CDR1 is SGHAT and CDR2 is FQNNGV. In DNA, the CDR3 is TGTGCCAGCAGCTTAGCTCTACTTGCGCAGTTCTTC. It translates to CASSLALLAQFF.

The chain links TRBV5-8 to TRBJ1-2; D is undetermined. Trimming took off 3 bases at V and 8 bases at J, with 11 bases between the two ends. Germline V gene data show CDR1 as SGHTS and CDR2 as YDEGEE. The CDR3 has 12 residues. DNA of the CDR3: TGTGCCAGCAGCTATGCCGGGTCCGGCTACACCTTC. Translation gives CASSYAGSGYTF.

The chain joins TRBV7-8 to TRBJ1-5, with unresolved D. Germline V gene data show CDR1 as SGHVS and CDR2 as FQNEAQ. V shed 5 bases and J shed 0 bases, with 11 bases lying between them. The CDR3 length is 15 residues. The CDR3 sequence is CASSVGTTSNQPQHF. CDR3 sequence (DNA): TGTGCCAGCAGCGTCGGAACTACTAGCAATCAGCCCCAGCATTTT. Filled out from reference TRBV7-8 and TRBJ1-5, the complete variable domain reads GAGVSQSPRYKVAKRGQDVALRCDPISGHVSLFWYQQALGQGPEFLTYFQNEAQLDKSGLPSDRFFAERPEGSVSTLKIQRTQQEDSAVYLCASSVGTTSNQPQHFGDGTRLSIL.

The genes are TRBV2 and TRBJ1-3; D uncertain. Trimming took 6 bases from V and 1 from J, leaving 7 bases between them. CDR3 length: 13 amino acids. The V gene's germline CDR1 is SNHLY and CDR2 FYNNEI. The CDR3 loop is CASRAESGNTIYF. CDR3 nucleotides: TGTGCCAGCAGGGCAGAATCTGGAAACACCATATATTTT.

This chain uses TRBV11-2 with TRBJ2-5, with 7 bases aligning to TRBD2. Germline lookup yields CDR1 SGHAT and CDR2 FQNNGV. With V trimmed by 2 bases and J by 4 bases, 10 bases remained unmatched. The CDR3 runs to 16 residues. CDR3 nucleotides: TGTGCCAGCAGCTTACGAGGGAGGGCGGACGGAGAGACCCAGTACTTC. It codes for CASSLRGRADGETQYF.

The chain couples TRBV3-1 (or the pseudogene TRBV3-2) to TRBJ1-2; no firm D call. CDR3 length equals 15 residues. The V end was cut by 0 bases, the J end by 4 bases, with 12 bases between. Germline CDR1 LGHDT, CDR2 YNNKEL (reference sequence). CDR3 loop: CASSQDGRNRYGYTF. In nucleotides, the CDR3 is TGTGCCAGCAGCCAAGACGGCAGGAACCGCTATGGCTACACCTTC.

The CDR3 nucleotides read TGTGCCAGCCGGGACACAAAGGGAAAACTGTTTTTT. Protein product: CASRDTKGKLFF. The gene calls are TRBV9 and TRBJ1-4; a weak D match, TRBD1 (6 bases). Trimming removed 7 bases from V and 10 bases from J, with 14 bases in between. The CDR3 spans 12 residues. Germline loops: CDR1 SGDLS, CDR2 YYNGEE.

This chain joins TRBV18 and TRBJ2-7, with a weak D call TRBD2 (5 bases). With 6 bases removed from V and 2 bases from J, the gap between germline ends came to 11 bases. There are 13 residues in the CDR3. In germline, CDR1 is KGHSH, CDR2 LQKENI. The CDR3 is CASSDGLPYEQYF. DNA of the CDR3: TGTGCCAGCTCTGACGGACTCCCCTACGAGCAGTACTTC.

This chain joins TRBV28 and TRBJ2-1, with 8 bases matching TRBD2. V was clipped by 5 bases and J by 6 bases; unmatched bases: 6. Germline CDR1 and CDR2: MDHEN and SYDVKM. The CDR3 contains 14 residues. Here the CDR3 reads CASSGTSYVNEQFF. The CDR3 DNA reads TGTGCCAGCAGTGGGACTAGTTATGTCAATGAGCAGTTCTTC.

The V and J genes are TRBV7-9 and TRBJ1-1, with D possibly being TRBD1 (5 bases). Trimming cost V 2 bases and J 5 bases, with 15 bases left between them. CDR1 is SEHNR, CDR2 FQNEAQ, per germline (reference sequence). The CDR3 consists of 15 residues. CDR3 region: CASSLPVGGATEAFF. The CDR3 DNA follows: TGTGCCAGCAGCTTACCCGTCGGAGGGGCGACTGAAGCTTTCTTT.

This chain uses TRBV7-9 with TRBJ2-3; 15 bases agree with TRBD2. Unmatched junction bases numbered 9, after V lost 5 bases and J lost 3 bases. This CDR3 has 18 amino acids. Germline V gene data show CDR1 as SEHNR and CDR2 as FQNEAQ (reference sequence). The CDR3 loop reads CASSRGTSGGPGTDTQYF. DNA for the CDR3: TGTGCCAGCAGCCGCGGGACTAGCGGGGGGCCAGGGACAGATACGCAGTATTTT.

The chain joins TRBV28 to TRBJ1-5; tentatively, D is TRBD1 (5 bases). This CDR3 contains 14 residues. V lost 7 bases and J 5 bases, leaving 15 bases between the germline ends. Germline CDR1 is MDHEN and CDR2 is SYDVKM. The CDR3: CASNTPGSHQPQHF. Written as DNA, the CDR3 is TGTGCCAGCAACACGCCAGGGTCTCATCAGCCCCAGCATTTT. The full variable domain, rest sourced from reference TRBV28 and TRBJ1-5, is DVKVTQSSRYLVKRTGEKVFLECVQDMDHENMFWYRQDPGLGLRLIYFSYDVKMKEKGDIPEGYSVSREKKERFSLILESASTNQTSMYLCASNTPGSHQPQHFGDGTRLSIL.

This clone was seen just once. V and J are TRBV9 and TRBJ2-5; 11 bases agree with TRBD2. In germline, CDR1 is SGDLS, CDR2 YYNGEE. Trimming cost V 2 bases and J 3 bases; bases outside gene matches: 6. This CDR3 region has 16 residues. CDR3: CASSVSSGRGEETQYF. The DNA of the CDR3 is TGTGCCAGCAGCGTGAGTAGCGGGAGGGGGGAAGAGACCCAGTACTTC. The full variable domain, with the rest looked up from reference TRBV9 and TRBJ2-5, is DSGVTQTPKHLITATGQRVTLRCSPRSGDLSVYWYQQSLDQGLQFLIQYYNGEERAKGNILERFSAQQFPDLHSELNLSSLELGDSALYFCASSVSSGRGEETQYFGPGTRLLVL.

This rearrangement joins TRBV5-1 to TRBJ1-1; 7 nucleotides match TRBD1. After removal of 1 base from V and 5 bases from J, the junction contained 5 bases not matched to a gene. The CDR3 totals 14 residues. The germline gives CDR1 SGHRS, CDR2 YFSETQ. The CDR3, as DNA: TGCGCCAGCAGCTTGCACTCAGGGGGGACTGAAGCTTTCTTT. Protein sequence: CASSLHSGGTEAFF.

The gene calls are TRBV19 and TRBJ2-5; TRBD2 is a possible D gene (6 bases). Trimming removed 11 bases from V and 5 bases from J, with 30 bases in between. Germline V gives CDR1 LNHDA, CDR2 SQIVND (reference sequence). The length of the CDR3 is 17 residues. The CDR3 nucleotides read TGTGCCCCGAGGGCGGCCCCAGCTAGCAATGGGGGGGAGACCCAGTACTTC. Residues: CAPRAAPASNGGETQYF.

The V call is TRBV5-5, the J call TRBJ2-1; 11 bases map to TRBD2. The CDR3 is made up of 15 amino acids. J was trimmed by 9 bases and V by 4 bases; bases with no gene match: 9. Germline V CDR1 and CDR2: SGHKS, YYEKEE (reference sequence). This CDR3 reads CASSLSGRASGEQFF. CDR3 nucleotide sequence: TGTGCCAGCAGCCTTAGCGGGAGGGCCAGTGGTGAGCAGTTCTTC.

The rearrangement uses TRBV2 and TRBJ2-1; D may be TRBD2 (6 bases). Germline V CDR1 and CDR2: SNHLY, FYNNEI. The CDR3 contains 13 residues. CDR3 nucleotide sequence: TGTGCGCTAAAGGAGGGCAGCTGGGATGAGCAGTTCTTC. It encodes CALKEGSWDEQFF.

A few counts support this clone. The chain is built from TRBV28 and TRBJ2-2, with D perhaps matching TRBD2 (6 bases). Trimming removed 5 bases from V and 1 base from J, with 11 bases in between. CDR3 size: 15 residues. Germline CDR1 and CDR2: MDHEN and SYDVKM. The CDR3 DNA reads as TGTGCCAGCAGTCCCGCGGGGCGGAACACCGGGGAGCTGTTTTTT. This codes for CASSPAGRNTGELFF.

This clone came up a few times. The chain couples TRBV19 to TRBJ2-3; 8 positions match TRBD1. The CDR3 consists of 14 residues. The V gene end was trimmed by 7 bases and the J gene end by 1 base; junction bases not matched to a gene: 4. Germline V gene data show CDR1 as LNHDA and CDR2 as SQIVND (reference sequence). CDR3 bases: TGTGCCAGTAAACAGGGGGTAGGCACAGATACGCAGTATTTT. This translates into CASKQGVGTDTQYF.

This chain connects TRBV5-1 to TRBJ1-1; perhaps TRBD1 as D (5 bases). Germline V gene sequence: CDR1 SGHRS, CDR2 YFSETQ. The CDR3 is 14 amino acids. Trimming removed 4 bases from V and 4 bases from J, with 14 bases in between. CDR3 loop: CASSPTGVFTEAFF. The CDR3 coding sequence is TGCGCCAGCAGCCCTACGGGGGTTTTCACTGAAGCTTTCTTT.

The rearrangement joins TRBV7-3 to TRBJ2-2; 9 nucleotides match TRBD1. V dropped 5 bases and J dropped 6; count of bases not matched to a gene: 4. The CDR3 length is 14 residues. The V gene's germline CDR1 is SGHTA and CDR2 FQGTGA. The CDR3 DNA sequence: TGTGCCAGCAGCCTACAGGGGGCGCCCGGGGAGCTGTTTTTT. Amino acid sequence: CASSLQGAPGELFF.

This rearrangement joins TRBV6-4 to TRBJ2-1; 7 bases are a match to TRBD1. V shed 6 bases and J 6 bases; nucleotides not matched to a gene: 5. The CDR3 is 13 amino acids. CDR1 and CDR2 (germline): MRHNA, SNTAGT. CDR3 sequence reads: CASSPDRVNEQFF. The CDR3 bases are TGTGCCAGCAGCCCAGACAGGGTCAATGAGCAGTTCTTC.

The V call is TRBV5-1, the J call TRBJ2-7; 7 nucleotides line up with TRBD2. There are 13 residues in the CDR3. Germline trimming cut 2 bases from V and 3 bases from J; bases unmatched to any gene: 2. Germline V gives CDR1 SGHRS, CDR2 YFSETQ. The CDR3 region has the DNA TGCGCCAGCAGCTTAGGACTAGACTACGAGCAGTACTTC. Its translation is CASSLGLDYEQYF.

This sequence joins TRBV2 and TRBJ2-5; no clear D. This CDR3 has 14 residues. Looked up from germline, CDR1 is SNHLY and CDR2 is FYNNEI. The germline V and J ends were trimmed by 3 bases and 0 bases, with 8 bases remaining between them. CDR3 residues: CASSDRRNQETQYF. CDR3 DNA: TGTGCCAGCAGTGACCGCAGGAACCAAGAGACCCAGTACTTC.

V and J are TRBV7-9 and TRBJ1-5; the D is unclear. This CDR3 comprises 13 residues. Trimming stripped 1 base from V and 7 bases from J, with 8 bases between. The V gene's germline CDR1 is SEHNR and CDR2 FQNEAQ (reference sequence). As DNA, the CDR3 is TGTGCCAGCAGCTTAGGGGGAGGACAGCCCCAGCATTTT. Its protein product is CASSLGGGQPQHF.

The CDR3 nucleotides are TGTGCCAGCAGCTTAGAACTAGCGGGGGCCTCCTACGAGCAGTACTTC. Translated, it gives CASSLELAGASYEQYF. The genes are TRBV11-2 and TRBJ2-7; 11 bases are a match to TRBD2. The CDR3 runs 16 residues. The junction had 1 base not matched to a gene; V was cut back by 0 bases and J by 0 bases. Germline V gives CDR1 SGHAT, CDR2 FQNNGV.

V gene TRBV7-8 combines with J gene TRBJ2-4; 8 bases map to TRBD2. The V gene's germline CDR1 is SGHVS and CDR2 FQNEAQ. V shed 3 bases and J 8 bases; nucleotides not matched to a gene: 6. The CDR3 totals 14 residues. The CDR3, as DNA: TGTGCCAGCAGCTTTGCGGGAGGTGGGGACATTCAGTACTTC. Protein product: CASSFAGGGDIQYF.